This T cell receptor beta chain derives from a study of cytomegalovirus exposure and HLA in healthy donors. The protocol was immunoSEQ multiplex PCR, while the TCRdb copy is restricted to in-frame clones and leaves out a portion. The table records 150,000 to 200,000 clones, roughly nine tenths of them present only once. Germline V gene data show CDR1 as SGDLS and CDR2 as YYNGEE. This CDR3 has 14 residues. V dropped 2 bases and J dropped 1 base, with 9 bases sitting between them. This clonotype originated in a woman aged 18-29 years in good health and CMV-seropositive. The V gene is TRBV9, the J gene TRBJ1-1; the D is unclear. The sequencing sample was made of PBMCs. Written as DNA, the CDR3 is TGTGCCAGCAGCGTGAGCCTTGGGAACACTGAAGCTTTCTTT. Translating it yields CASSVSLGNTEAFF.